This T cell receptor (beta chain) was recovered during a study of identical twins. Study-wide results and limits: Zero-insertion findings could be partly confounded by invariant cells (MAIT and iNKT cells). Cord blood beta clonotypes that were abundant carried fewer insertions, and memory repertoires showed no such trend.

Germline lookup yields CDR1 KGHDR and CDR2 SFDVKD. The CDR3 contains 16 residues. Germline trimming cut 2 bases from V and 5 bases from J; bases unmatched to any gene: 0. In this sample, this clonotype turned up a few times. Its antigen is currently unknown. Using its own MiXCR run on the 5' RACE reads, TCRdb lists one record per CDR3 protein. Here the sample spans approximately 1.8 million distinct CDR3 sequences, 32% being singletons. The clonotype was recovered from a newborn girl in good health. This chain joins TRBV24-1 and TRBJ2-1, with 15 bases that match TRBD2. The sequenced sample was cord blood. CDR3 residues: CATSDWTSGRDNEQFF. CDR3 DNA: TGTGCCACCAGTGATTGGACTAGCGGGAGGGACAATGAGCAGTTCTTC.